Included here is one T cell receptor (beta chain) sequence, with context. The entry originates in a study of Graves' ophthalmopathy and Graves' hyperthyroidism. Ophthalmopathy donors showed moderate-to-severe activity, CAS ≥3, NOSPECS ≥4 and a duration under 3 months. Diagnosis relied on clinical symptoms, serum thyroxine, TRAb, thyroid ultrasound and orbital computed tomography. There are 13 residues in the CDR3. V dropped 5 bases and J dropped 1 base, with 8 bases sitting between them. Germline V gene data show CDR1 as SNHLY and CDR2 as FYNNEI. The TCR beta CDR3 regions underwent amplification from RNA transcripts. Second-round multiplex PCR came after first-round RT-PCR with HTBI primers. TCRdb processed the multiplex PCR reads anew with MiXCR; each CDR3 protein has one entry. The sample includes 200,000 to 250,000 distinct CDR3 sequences, around 42% of them seen just once.

This chain connects TRBV2 to TRBJ2-5, with D possibly TRBD1 on 5 matching bases. This receptor was identified in an adult man with Graves' ophthalmopathy. What was sequenced was peripheral blood. CDR3 sequence reads: CASSRTPQETQYF. The DNA of the CDR3 is TGTGCCAGCAGTCGGACACCCCAAGAGACCCAGTACTTC.